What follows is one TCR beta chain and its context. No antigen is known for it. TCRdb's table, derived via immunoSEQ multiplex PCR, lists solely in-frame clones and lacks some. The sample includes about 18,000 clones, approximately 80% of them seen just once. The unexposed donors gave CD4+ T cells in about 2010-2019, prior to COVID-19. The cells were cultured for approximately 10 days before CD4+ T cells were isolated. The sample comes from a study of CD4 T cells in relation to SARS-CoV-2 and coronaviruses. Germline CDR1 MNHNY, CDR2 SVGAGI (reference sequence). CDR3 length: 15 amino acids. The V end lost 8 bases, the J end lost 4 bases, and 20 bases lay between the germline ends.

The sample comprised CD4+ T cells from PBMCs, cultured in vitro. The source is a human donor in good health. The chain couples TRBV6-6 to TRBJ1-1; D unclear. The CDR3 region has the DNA TGTGCCAGCTTTTGGGCCCCCATAAGCCCCACTGAAGCTTTCTTT. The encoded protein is CASFWAPISPTEAFF.